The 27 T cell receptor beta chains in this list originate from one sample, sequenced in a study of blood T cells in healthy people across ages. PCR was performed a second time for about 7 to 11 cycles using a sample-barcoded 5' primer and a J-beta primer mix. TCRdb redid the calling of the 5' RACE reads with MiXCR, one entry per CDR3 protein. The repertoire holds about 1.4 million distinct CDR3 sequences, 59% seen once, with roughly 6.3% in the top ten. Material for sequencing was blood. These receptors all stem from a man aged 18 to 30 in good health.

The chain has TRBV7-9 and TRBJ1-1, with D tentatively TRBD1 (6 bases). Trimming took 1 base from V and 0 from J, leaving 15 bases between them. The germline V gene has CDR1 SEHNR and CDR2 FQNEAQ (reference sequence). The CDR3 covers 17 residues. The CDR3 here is CASSLGWAGVMNTEAFF. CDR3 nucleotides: TGTGCCAGCAGCTTAGGTTGGGCAGGGGTTATGAACACTGAAGCTTTCTTT.

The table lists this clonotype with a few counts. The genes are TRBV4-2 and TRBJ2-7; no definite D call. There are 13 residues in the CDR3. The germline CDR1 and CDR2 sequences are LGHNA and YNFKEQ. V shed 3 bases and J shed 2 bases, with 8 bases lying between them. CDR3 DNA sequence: TGTGCCAGCAGCCAGGATCCTACCTACGAGCAGTACTTC. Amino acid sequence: CASSQDPTYEQYF.

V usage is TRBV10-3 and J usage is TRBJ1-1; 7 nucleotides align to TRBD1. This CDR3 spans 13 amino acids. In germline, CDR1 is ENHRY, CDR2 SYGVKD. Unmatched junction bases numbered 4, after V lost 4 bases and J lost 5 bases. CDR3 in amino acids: CAISGQGQTEAFF. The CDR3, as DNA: TGTGCCATCAGTGGACAGGGTCAAACTGAAGCTTTCTTT.

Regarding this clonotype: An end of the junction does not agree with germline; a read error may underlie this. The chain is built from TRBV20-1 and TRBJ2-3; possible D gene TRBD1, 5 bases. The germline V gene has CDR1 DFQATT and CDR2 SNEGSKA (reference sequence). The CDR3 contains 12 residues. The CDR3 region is CSANLGTGTQYF. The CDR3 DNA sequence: TGCAGTGCAAATCTAGGAACAGGTACGCAGTATTTT.

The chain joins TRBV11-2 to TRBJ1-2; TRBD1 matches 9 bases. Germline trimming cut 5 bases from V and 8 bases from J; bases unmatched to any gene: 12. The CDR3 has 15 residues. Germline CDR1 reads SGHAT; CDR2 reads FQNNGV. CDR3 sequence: CASSHTGQGLGGYTF. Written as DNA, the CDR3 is TGTGCCAGCAGCCACACGGGACAGGGCCTAGGCGGCTACACCTTC.

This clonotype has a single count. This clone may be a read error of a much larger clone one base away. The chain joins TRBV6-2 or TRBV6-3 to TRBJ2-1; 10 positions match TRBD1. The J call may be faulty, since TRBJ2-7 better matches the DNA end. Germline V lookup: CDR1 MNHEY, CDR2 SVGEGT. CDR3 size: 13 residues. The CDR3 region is CAGGTGDYNEQYF. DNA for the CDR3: TGTGCCGGCGGGACAGGGGACTACAATGAGCAGTACTTC.

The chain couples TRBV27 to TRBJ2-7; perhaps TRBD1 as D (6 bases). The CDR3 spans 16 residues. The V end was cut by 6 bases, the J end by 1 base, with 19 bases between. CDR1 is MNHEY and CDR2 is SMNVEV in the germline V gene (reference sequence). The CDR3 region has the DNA TGTGCCAGCAGCCAGTCCCCACAGGGTGAGTCCTACGAGCAGTACTTC. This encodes CASSQSPQGESYEQYF.

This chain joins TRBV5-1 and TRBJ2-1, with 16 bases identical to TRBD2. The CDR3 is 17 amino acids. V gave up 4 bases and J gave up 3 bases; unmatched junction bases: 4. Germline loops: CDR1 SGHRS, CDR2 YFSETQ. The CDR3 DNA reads TGCGCCAGCAGCAAAGGGACTAGCGGGAGGGTCTACAATGAGCAGTTCTTC. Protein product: CASSKGTSGRVYNEQFF. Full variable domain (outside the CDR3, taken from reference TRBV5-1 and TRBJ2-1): KAGVTQTPRYLIKTRGQQVTLSCSPISGHRSVSWYQQTPGQGLQFLFEYFSETQRNKGNFPGRFSGRQFSNSRSEMNVSTLELGDSALYLCASSKGTSGRVYNEQFFGPGTRLTVL.

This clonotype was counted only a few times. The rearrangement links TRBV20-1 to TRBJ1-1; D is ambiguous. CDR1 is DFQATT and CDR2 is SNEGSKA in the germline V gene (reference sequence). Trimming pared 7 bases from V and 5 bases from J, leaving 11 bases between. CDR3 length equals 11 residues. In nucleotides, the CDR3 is TGCAGTGTAAGGGCCGGGACTGAAGCTTTCTTT. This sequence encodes CSVRAGTEAFF.

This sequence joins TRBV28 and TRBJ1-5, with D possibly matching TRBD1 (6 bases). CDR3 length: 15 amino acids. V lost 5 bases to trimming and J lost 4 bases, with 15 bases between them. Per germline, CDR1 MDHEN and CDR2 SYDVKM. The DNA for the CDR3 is TGTGCCAGCAGTACTAACGACAGGTGGAATCAGCCCCAGCATTTT. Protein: CASSTNDRWNQPQHF. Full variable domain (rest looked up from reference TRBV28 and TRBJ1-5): DVKVTQSSRYLVKRTGEKVFLECVQDMDHENMFWYRQDPGLGLRLIYFSYDVKMKEKGDIPEGYSVSREKKERFSLILESASTNQTSMYLCASSTNDRWNQPQHFGDGTRLSIL.

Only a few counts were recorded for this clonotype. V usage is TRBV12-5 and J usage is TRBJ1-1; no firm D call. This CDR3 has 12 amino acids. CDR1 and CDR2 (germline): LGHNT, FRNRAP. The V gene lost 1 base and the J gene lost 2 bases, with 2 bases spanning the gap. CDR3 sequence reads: CASGLDNTEAFF. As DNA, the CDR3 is TGTGCTAGTGGTTTGGACAACACTGAAGCTTTCTTT.

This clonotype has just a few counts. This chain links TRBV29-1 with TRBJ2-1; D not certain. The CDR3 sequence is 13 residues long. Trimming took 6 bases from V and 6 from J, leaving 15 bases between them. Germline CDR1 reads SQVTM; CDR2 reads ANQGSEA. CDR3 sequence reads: CSVGFIKGNEQFF. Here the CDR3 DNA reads TGCAGCGTCGGGTTTATTAAGGGCAATGAGCAGTTCTTC.

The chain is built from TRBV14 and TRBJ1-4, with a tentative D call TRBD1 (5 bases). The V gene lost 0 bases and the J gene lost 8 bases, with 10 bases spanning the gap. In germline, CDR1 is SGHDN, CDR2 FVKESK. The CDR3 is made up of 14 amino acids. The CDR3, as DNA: TGTGCCAGCAGCCAAGATCTGGGGGTGGAAAAACTGTTTTTT. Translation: CASSQDLGVEKLFF.

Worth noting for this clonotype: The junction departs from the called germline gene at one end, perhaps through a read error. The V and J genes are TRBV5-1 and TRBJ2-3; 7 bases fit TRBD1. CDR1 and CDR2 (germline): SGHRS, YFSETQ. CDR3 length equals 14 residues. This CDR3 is CACSLSDREDTQYF. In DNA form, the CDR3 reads TGCGCCTGCAGCTTAAGTGACAGGGAAGATACGCAGTATTTT.

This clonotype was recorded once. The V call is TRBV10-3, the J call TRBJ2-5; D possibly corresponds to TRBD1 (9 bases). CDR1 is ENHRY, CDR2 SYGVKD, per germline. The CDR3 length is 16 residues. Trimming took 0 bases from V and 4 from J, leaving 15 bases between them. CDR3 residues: CAISESIAGQGETQYF. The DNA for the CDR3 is TGTGCCATCAGTGAGTCTATAGCGGGACAGGGAGAGACCCAGTACTTC.

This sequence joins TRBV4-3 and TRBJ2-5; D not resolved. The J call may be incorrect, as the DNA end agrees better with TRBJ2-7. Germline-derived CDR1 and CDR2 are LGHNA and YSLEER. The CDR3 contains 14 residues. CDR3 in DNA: TGCGCCAGCAGCCAAGATGAATTGATCGGCGAGCAGTACTTC. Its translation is CASSQDELIGEQYF.

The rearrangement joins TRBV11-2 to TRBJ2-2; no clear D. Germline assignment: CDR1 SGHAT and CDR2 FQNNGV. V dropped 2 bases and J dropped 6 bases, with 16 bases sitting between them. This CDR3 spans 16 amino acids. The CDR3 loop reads CASSLRAGLGSGELFF. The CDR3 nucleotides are TGTGCCAGCAGCTTACGGGCAGGCCTCGGCTCCGGGGAGCTGTTTTTT.

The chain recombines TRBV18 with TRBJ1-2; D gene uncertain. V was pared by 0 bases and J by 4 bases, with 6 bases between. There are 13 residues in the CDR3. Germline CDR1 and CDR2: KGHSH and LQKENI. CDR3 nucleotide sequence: TGTGCCAGCTCACCACCGAGGACCTATGGCTACACCTTC. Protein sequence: CASSPPRTYGYTF.

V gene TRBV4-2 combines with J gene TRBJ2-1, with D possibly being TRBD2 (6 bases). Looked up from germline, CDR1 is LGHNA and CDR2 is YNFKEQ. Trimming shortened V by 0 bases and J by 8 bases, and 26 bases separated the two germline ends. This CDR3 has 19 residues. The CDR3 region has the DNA TGTGCCAGCAGCCAAGACCGCCTTCTGGAGGGTGGGGGTCGGTATGAGCAGTTCTTC. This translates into CASSQDRLLEGGGRYEQFF.

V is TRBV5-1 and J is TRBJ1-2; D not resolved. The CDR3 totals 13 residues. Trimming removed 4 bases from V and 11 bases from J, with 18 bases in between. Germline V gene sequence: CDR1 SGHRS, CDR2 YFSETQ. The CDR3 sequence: CASSGPLEQLYTF. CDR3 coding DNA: TGCGCCAGCAGCGGACCCCTGGAGCAGCTTTACACCTTC.

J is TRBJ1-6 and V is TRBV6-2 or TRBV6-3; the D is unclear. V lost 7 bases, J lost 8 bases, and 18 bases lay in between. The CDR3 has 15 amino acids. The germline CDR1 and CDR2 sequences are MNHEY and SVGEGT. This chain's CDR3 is CASTLRWPLDSPLHF. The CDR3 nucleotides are TGTGCCAGCACCTTGCGTTGGCCCTTGGATTCACCCCTCCACTTT.

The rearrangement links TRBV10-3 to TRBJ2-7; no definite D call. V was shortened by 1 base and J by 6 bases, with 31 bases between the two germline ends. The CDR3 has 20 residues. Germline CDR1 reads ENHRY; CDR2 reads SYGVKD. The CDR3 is CAISEWFLTTLRTLRGEQYF. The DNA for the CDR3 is TGTGCCATCAGTGAGTGGTTTTTGACCACCCTCCGTACCCTACGAGGCGAGCAGTACTTC.

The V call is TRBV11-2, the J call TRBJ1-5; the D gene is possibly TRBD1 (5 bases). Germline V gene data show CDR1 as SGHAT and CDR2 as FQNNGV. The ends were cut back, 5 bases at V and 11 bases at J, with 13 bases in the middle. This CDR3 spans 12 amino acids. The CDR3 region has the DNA TGTGCCAGCAGCCCCGGAGGGGATACCCAGCATTTT. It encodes CASSPGGDTQHF.

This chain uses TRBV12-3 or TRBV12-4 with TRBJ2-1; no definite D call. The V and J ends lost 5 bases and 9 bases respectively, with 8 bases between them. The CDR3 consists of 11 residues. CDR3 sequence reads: CASSLPGEQFF. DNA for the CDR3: TGTGCCAGCAGTCTCCCAGGTGAGCAGTTCTTC.

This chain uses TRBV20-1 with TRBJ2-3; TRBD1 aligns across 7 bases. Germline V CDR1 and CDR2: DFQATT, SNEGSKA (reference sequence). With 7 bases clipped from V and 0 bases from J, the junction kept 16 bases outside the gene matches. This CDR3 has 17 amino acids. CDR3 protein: CSDSPIRTGRSTDTQYF. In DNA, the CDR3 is TGCAGTGACAGCCCCATCAGGACAGGACGTAGCACAGATACGCAGTATTTT.

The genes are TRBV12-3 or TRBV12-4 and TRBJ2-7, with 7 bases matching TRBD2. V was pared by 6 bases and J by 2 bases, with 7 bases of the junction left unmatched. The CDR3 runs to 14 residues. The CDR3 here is CASRTGTKTYEQYF. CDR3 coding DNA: TGTGCCAGCAGAACCGGGACTAAAACCTACGAGCAGTACTTC.

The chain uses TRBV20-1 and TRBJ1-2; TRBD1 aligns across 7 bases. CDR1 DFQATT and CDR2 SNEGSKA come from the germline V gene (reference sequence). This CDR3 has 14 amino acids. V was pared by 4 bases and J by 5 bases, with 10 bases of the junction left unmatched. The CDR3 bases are TGCAGTGCTAATGACAGGGCCCGGTATTATGGCTACACCTTC. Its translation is CSANDRARYYGYTF.